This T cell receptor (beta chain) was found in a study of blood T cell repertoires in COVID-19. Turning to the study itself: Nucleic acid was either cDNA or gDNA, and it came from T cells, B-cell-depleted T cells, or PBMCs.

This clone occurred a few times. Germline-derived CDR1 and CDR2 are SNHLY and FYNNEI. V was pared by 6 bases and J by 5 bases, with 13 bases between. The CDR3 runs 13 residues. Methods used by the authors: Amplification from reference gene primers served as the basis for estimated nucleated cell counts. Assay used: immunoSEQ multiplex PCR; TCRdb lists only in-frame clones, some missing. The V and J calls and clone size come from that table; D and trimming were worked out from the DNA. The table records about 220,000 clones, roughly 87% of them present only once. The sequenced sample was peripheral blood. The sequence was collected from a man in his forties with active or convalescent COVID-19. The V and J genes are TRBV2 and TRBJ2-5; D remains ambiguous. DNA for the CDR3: TGTGCCAGCAGCCACCTAGGTGACGAGACCCAGTACTTC. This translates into CASSHLGDETQYF.